The rows below give T cell receptor beta chains drawn from one sample of a study of blood T cell repertoires in COVID-19. Using immunoSEQ multiplex PCR, the repertoire was profiled, and TCRdb retains in-frame clones only, with some absent. Among about 270,000 clones listed, 80% to 90% were seen once. What was sequenced was peripheral blood. Every receptor here comes from a woman in her sixties or seventies with acute or convalescent COVID-19. Each CDR3 is given with its conserved first and last residue. Fields, in order: J gene, V gene, D gene, clone size, CDR3 protein, CDR3 DNA. D genes are given only for firm matches. Clone size is shown for a subset of rows, as once, few, many or a class of expanded clone.

j_gene: TRBJ2-5
v_gene: TRBV2
d_gene: TRBD2
abundance: .
CDR3aa: CASSKTRTSGGETQYF
CDR3nt: TGTGCCAGCAGTAAGACCCGGACTAGCGGGGGCGAGACCCAGTACTTC

j_gene: TRBJ2-7
v_gene: TRBV7-3
d_gene: .
abundance: once
CDR3aa: CASSLVGAAPSYEQYF
CDR3nt: TGTGCCAGCAGCTTAGTAGGGGCCGCCCCCTCCTACGAGCAGTACTTC

j_gene: TRBJ2-5
v_gene: TRBV11-2
d_gene: TRBD2
abundance: .
CDR3aa: CATSTSGGAGTQYF
CDR3nt: TGTGCCACCTCGACTAGCGGGGGGGCGGGGACCCAGTACTTC

j_gene: TRBJ2-2
v_gene: TRBV7-3
d_gene: .
abundance: few
CDR3aa: CASSRQGNTGELFF
CDR3nt: TGTGCCAGCAGCCGCCAGGGTAACACCGGGGAGCTGTTTTTT

j_gene: TRBJ1-1
v_gene: TRBV7-6
d_gene: .
abundance: .
CDR3aa: CASSLAQVADTEAFF
CDR3nt: TGTGCCAGCAGCTTAGCGCAGGTGGCAGACACTGAAGCTTTCTTT

j_gene: TRBJ1-1
v_gene: TRBV20-1
d_gene: .
abundance: .
CDR3aa: CSAGGLVAFF
CDR3nt: TGCAGTGCTGGAGGGTTAGTCGCTTTCTTT

j_gene: TRBJ1-1
v_gene: TRBV6-5
d_gene: .
abundance: .
CDR3aa: CASWTSLRNTEAFF
CDR3nt: TGTGCCAGCTGGACTAGCCTACGGAACACTGAAGCTTTCTTT

j_gene: TRBJ1-2
v_gene: TRBV18
d_gene: .
abundance: .
CDR3aa: CASSPDGSYGYTF
CDR3nt: TGTGCCAGCTCCCCAGACGGGAGCTATGGCTACACCTTC

j_gene: TRBJ2-3
v_gene: TRBV11-3
d_gene: TRBD1
abundance: .
CDR3aa: CASSLGTGTTDTQYF
CDR3nt: TGTGCCAGCAGCTTAGGGACAGGGACAACAGATACGCAGTATTTT

j_gene: TRBJ1-1
v_gene: TRBV9
d_gene: TRBD1
abundance: .
CDR3aa: CASSRSHRGLSTPLKAFF
CDR3nt: TGTGCCAGCAGCCGCTCCCACAGGGGGCTATCGACCCCCCTAAAGGCTTTCTTT

j_gene: TRBJ1-2
v_gene: TRBV5-1
d_gene: .
abundance: .
CDR3aa: CASSPGLNYGYTF
CDR3nt: TGCGCCAGCAGCCCTGGACTCAACTATGGCTACACCTTC

j_gene: TRBJ2-1
v_gene: TRBV11-2
d_gene: TRBD2
abundance: once
CDR3aa: CASSFVSRTSGGLYEQFF
CDR3nt: TGTGCCAGCAGCTTCGTCTCCCGGACTAGCGGGGGGCTCTATGAGCAGTTCTTC

j_gene: TRBJ1-5
v_gene: TRBV19
d_gene: TRBD1
abundance: .
CDR3aa: CASSEGAGGFQPQHF
CDR3nt: TGTGCCAGTAGTGAAGGGGCAGGGGGTTTTCAGCCCCAGCATTTT

j_gene: TRBJ2-2
v_gene: TRBV5-1
d_gene: .
abundance: .
CDR3aa: CASSLARPGRSGELFF
CDR3nt: TGCGCCAGCAGCTTGGCGCGGCCAGGGCGATCCGGGGAGCTGTTTTTT

j_gene: TRBJ1-2
v_gene: TRBV6-5
d_gene: .
abundance: .
CDR3aa: CASSYAGTQPGYTF
CDR3nt: TGTGCCAGCAGTTATGCCGGGACACAACCTGGCTACACCTTC

j_gene: TRBJ2-1
v_gene: TRBV6-5
d_gene: TRBD2
abundance: .
CDR3aa: CASRETSGSYNEQFF
CDR3nt: TGTGCCAGCAGGGAGACTAGCGGCTCCTACAATGAGCAGTTCTTC

j_gene: TRBJ2-7
v_gene: TRBV5-1
d_gene: TRBD1
abundance: .
CDR3aa: CASSSEGQAFDEQYF
CDR3nt: TGCGCCAGCAGTTCCGAGGGACAGGCGTTCGACGAGCAGTACTTC

j_gene: TRBJ2-7
v_gene: TRBV3-1/TRBV3-2
d_gene: .
abundance: .
CDR3aa: CASSRPDRAEQYF
CDR3nt: TGTGCCAGCAGCCGGCCGGACAGAGCCGAGCAGTACTTC

j_gene: TRBJ1-1
v_gene: TRBV5-1
d_gene: .
abundance: .
CDR3aa: CASSFSGGGNTEAFF
CDR3nt: TGCGCCAGCAGCTTTTCGGGAGGCGGGAACACTGAAGCTTTCTTT

j_gene: TRBJ2-1
v_gene: TRBV5-4
d_gene: .
abundance: .
CDR3aa: CASSFQQGIYNEQFF
CDR3nt: TGTGCCAGCAGCTTCCAGCAGGGGATTTACAATGAGCAGTTCTTC

j_gene: TRBJ1-1
v_gene: TRBV3-1/TRBV3-2
d_gene: .
abundance: once
CDR3aa: CASSARGGTNTEAFF
CDR3nt: TGTGCCAGCAGCGCCCGAGGGGGAACGAACACTGAAGCTTTCTTT

j_gene: TRBJ1-1
v_gene: TRBV29-1
d_gene: .
abundance: .
CDR3aa: CSVIRGGNTEAFF
CDR3nt: TGCAGCGTCATAAGGGGGGGGAACACTGAAGCTTTCTTT

j_gene: TRBJ1-4
v_gene: TRBV30
d_gene: TRBD1
abundance: .
CDR3aa: CAWSPGGKGLFF
CDR3nt: TGTGCCTGGAGTCCAGGGGGGAAAGGACTGTTTTTT

j_gene: TRBJ1-1
v_gene: TRBV12-5
d_gene: TRBD1
abundance: .
CDR3aa: CASRRTGGGGTEAFF
CDR3nt: TGTGCTAGTAGACGGACAGGGGGCGGTGGGACTGAAGCTTTCTTT

j_gene: TRBJ2-1
v_gene: TRBV2
d_gene: TRBD1
abundance: .
CDR3aa: CASSPDRAYNEQFF
CDR3nt: TGTGCCAGCAGTCCGGACAGGGCGTACAATGAGCAGTTCTTC

j_gene: TRBJ2-7
v_gene: TRBV5-1
d_gene: .
abundance: .
CDR3aa: CASSLAPIYEQYF
CDR3nt: TGCGCCAGCAGCTTGGCCCCTATCTACGAGCAGTACTTC

j_gene: TRBJ1-4
v_gene: TRBV19
d_gene: .
abundance: .
CDR3aa: CASSRQLTNEKLFF
CDR3nt: TGTGCCAGTAGTCGACAGCTTACTAATGAAAAACTGTTTTTT

j_gene: TRBJ2-2
v_gene: TRBV25-1
d_gene: TRBD1
abundance: .
CDR3aa: CASRNQGAGELFF
CDR3nt: TGTGCCAGCCGCAACCAGGGGGCCGGGGAGCTGTTTTTT

j_gene: TRBJ2-5
v_gene: TRBV19
d_gene: .
abundance: .
CDR3aa: CASSPPNSETQYF
CDR3nt: TGTGCCAGTAGTCCACCCAACTCCGAGACCCAGTACTTC

j_gene: TRBJ2-7
v_gene: TRBV5-1
d_gene: TRBD2
abundance: .
CDR3aa: CASRASGGGEQYF
CDR3nt: TGCGCCAGCAGAGCTAGCGGGGGAGGCGAGCAGTACTTC

j_gene: TRBJ1-1
v_gene: TRBV21-1
d_gene: .
abundance: .
CDR3aa: CASSKESGTRAREAFF
CDR3nt: TGTGCCAGCAGCAAAGAATCAGGTACGAGGGCGAGAGAAGCTTTCTTT

j_gene: TRBJ2-7
v_gene: TRBV5-1
d_gene: TRBD2
abundance: .
CDR3aa: CASSEGLAGYEQYF
CDR3nt: TGCGCCAGCAGCGAGGGACTAGCGGGCTACGAGCAGTACTTC

j_gene: TRBJ2-4
v_gene: TRBV19
d_gene: .
abundance: .
CDR3aa: CASSIYQGGAKNIQYF
CDR3nt: TGTGCCAGTAGTATTTATCAGGGAGGCGCCAAAAACATTCAGTACTTC

j_gene: TRBJ1-1
v_gene: TRBV6-5
d_gene: .
abundance: .
CDR3aa: CASKGHQGYVFF
CDR3nt: TGTGCCAGCAAGGGGCATCAGGGGTATGTTTTCTTT

j_gene: TRBJ2-2
v_gene: TRBV11-2
d_gene: .
abundance: .
CDR3aa: CASSLSQGSGELFF
CDR3nt: TGTGCCAGCAGCCTCTCCCAGGGATCCGGGGAGCTGTTTTTT

j_gene: TRBJ2-4
v_gene: TRBV20-1
d_gene: .
abundance: .
CDR3aa: CSANDGAKNIQYF
CDR3nt: TGCAGTGCTAATGACGGAGCCAAAAACATTCAGTACTTC

j_gene: TRBJ1-3
v_gene: TRBV18
d_gene: .
abundance: once
CDR3aa: CASSPGTGNSGNTIYF
CDR3nt: TGTGCCAGCTCACCCGGAACAGGGAACTCTGGAAACACCATATATTTT

j_gene: TRBJ1-2
v_gene: TRBV5-4
d_gene: TRBD1
abundance: .
CDR3aa: CASSPDRGDGYTF
CDR3nt: TGTGCCAGCAGCCCTGACAGGGGGGACGGCTACACCTTC

j_gene: TRBJ1-1
v_gene: TRBV3-1/TRBV3-2
d_gene: .
abundance: .
CDR3aa: CASSGQMNTEAFF
CDR3nt: TGTGCCAGCAGCGGACAGATGAACACTGAAGCTTTCTTT

j_gene: TRBJ1-1
v_gene: TRBV11-3
d_gene: TRBD1
abundance: .
CDR3aa: CASSPEGGANTEAFF
CDR3nt: TGTGCCAGCAGCCCCGAAGGGGGCGCGAACACTGAAGCTTTCTTT

j_gene: TRBJ2-3
v_gene: TRBV3-1/TRBV3-2
d_gene: .
abundance: .
CDR3aa: CASSQGRATRF
CDR3nt: TGTGCCAGCAGCCAAGGGCGGGCCACACGTTTT

j_gene: TRBJ2-5
v_gene: TRBV12-3/TRBV12-4
d_gene: .
abundance: .
CDR3aa: CASRQQETQYF
CDR3nt: TGTGCCAGCAGACAACAAGAGACCCAGTACTTC